The 22 T cell receptor beta chains reported below all come from one sample, sequenced in a study of control samples from healthy donors and cancer patients. Here immunoSEQ multiplex PCR was the method, and the copy in TCRdb shows in-frame clones only, minus some. The sample has about 61,000 clones, around 87% seen once. The sample was PBMCs. These receptors all stem from a man in his sixties with colorectal cancer.

J is TRBJ1-3 and V is TRBV4-2, with D hard to call. Germline V lookup: CDR1 LGHNA, CDR2 YNFKEQ. V lost 4 bases to trimming and J lost 4 bases, with 8 bases between them. The CDR3 runs to 13 residues. Written as DNA, the CDR3 is TGTGCCAGCAGCCCCCCCGGCGGAAACACCATATATTTT. Translating it yields CASSPPGGNTIYF.

Worth noting for this clone: At the DNA level, this CDR3 is encoded by other sequences in the same sample as well. The chain recombines TRBV7-9 with TRBJ2-5; D gene uncertain. CDR1 is SEHNR and CDR2 is FQNEAQ in the germline V gene (reference sequence). This CDR3 is 13 amino acids long. V lost 0 bases and J lost 5, with 7 bases in between. The CDR3 spells CASSLAGAETQYF. The DNA for the CDR3 is TGTGCCAGCAGCTTAGCGGGCGCCGAGACCCAGTACTTC.

The chain joins TRBV24-1 to TRBJ2-3, with 8 bases fitting TRBD2. Germline V CDR1 and CDR2: KGHDR, SFDVKD. The CDR3 extends over 18 amino acids. V shed 3 bases and J 2 bases; nucleotides not matched to a gene: 12. The CDR3 is CATSDPPGAGGVTDTQYF. DNA for the CDR3: TGTGCCACCAGTGATCCCCCGGGGGCGGGGGGAGTCACAGATACGCAGTATTTT.

The chain links TRBV6-5 to TRBJ2-5; D unresolved. Trimming took off 4 bases at V and 5 bases at J, with 8 bases between the two ends. Germline loops: CDR1 MNHEY, CDR2 SVGAGI. The CDR3 extends over 12 amino acids. The CDR3 nucleotides read TGTGCCAGCAGTTCCTCGGCGGAGACCCAGTACTTC. Translation gives CASSSSAETQYF.

This clone was detected once. This chain uses TRBV6-5 with TRBJ1-5; D uncertain. The CDR3 loop spans 14 amino acids. V dropped 7 bases and J dropped 7 bases, with 17 bases sitting between them. Germline CDR1 reads MNHEY; CDR2 reads SVGAGI. The CDR3, as DNA: TGTGCCAGCAAGGAGGTATGGGCTTGGCAGCCCCAGCATTTT. Protein sequence: CASKEVWAWQPQHF.

The chain combines TRBV14 with TRBJ2-1; D is unresolved. Germline CDR1 and CDR2: SGHDN and FVKESK. With 3 bases removed from V and 1 base from J, the gap between germline ends came to 4 bases. The CDR3 sequence is 13 residues long. The CDR3 nucleotides are TGTGCCAGCAGCCATCAGTCCTACAATGAGCAGTTCTTC. Residues: CASSHQSYNEQFF. Full variable domain (rest looked up from reference TRBV14 and TRBJ2-1): EAGVTQFPSHSVIEKGQTVTLRCDPISGHDNLYWYRRVMGKEIKFLLHFVKESKQDESGMPNNRFLAERTGGTYSTLKVQPAELEDSGVYFCASSHQSYNEQFFGPGTRLTVL.

The chain has TRBV19 and TRBJ2-1; tentatively, D is TRBD1 (5 bases). Trimming cost V 4 bases and J 1 base, with 14 bases left between them. Germline assignment: CDR1 LNHDA and CDR2 SQIVND (reference sequence). This CDR3 contains 16 residues. The CDR3 region is CASSTFLGRSYNEQFF. In nucleotides, the CDR3 is TGTGCCAGTAGTACGTTCCTGGGGCGATCCTACAATGAGCAGTTCTTC.

The CDR3 DNA reads TGTGCCACCAGCCCCAGACAGCGGGGGCAGGATGAGCAGTTCTTC. Amino acid sequence: CATSPRQRGQDEQFF. The genes are TRBV15 and TRBJ2-1, with 8 bases lining up with TRBD2. CDR1 LNHNV and CDR2 YYDKDF come from the germline V gene (reference sequence). With 5 bases clipped from V and 8 bases from J, the junction kept 11 bases outside the gene matches. The CDR3 sequence is 15 residues long.

The chain couples TRBV18 to TRBJ2-2, with D uncertain. This CDR3 has 14 amino acids. Germline CDR1 and CDR2: KGHSH and LQKENI. V lost 3 bases and J 5 bases, leaving 10 bases between the germline ends. The CDR3 nucleotides read TGTGCCAGCTCACCCCCCTCCTTGACCGGGGAGCTGTTTTTT. This translates into CASSPPSLTGELFF.

The chain recombines TRBV27 with TRBJ1-2; D remains unclear. The germline CDR1 and CDR2 sequences are MNHEY and SMNVEV (reference sequence). This CDR3 has 14 amino acids. V lost 6 bases and J lost 3, with 14 bases in between. The CDR3 loop is CASSLRAGYYGYTF. DNA of the CDR3: TGTGCCAGCAGCCTAAGGGCGGGCTACTATGGCTACACCTTC.

The chain is built from TRBV30 and TRBJ2-6; perhaps TRBD1 as D (6 bases). Deletions cut 3 bases from V and 0 bases from J, with 9 bases between. Per the germline V gene, CDR1 is GTSNPN and CDR2 is SVGIG (reference sequence). The CDR3 covers 15 residues. The CDR3 here is CAWSAGASGANVLTF. CDR3 sequence (DNA): TGTGCCTGGAGCGCAGGGGCCTCTGGGGCCAACGTCCTGACTTTC.

The chain employs TRBV3-1 (or the pseudogene TRBV3-2) and TRBJ2-4, with a possible D match to TRBD2 (6 bases). The ends were cut back, 7 bases at V and 0 bases at J, with 16 bases in the middle. Germline V CDR1 and CDR2: LGHDT, YNNKEL (reference sequence). The CDR3 length is 16 residues. Here the CDR3 DNA reads TGTGCCAGCACGGGACGCGGGGCTATAGCCAAAAACATTCAGTACTTC. It is translated as CASTGRGAIAKNIQYF.

The chain joins TRBV7-9 to TRBJ2-7; TRBD1 or TRBD2 may be the D gene (5 bases each). The CDR3 is made up of 14 amino acids. CDR1 and CDR2 from the germline V gene are SEHNR and FQNEAQ (reference sequence). Between the trimmed V and J ends, which lost 2 bases and 2 bases, there was a span of 10 bases. The CDR3 loop reads CASSLTGTTYEQYF. For the CDR3, the DNA is TGTGCCAGCAGCTTAACCGGGACCACCTACGAGCAGTACTTC. The full variable domain, in which reference TRBV7-9 and TRBJ2-7 provide the parts outside the CDR3, is DTGVSQNPRHKITKRGQNVTFRCDPISEHNRLYWYRQTLGQGPEFLTYFQNEAQLEKSRLLSDRFSAERPKGSFSTLEIQRTEQGDSAMYLCASSLTGTTYEQYFGPGTRLTVT.

This chain links TRBV3-1 (or the pseudogene TRBV3-2) with TRBJ2-6; 11 positions agree with TRBD1. The V gene end was trimmed by 9 bases and the J gene end by 4 bases; junction bases not matched to a gene: 11. Germline CDR1 is LGHDT and CDR2 is YNNKEL (reference sequence). There are 17 residues in the CDR3. DNA for the CDR3: TGTGCCAGTAGTCGGACAGGGGGCTTAGGAGGGGCCAACGTCCTGACTTTC. Protein sequence: CASSRTGGLGGANVLTF.

This chain links TRBV7-2 with TRBJ1-1; D is possibly TRBD1 (5 bases). Per the germline V gene, CDR1 is SGHTA and CDR2 is FQGNSA. The CDR3 has 14 amino acids. Trimming left V 5 bases short and J 11 bases short, with 21 bases between. The CDR3 region has the DNA TGTGCCAGCAGCCCGATCGGGACGTCGGGAAGGGCTTTCTTT. Its protein product is CASSPIGTSGRAFF. Based on the CDR3 plus reference TRBV7-2 and TRBJ1-1, the full variable domain is GAGVSQSPSNKVTEKGKDVELRCDPISGHTALYWYRQSLGQGLEFLIYFQGNSAPDKSGLPSDRFSAERTGGSVSTLTIQRTQQEDSAVYLCASSPIGTSGRAFFGQGTRLTVV.

The chain couples TRBV19 to TRBJ2-3, with D maybe TRBD2 (6 bases). Germline values: CDR1 LNHDA, CDR2 SQIVND (reference sequence). The V and J ends lost 5 bases and 2 bases respectively, with 14 bases between them. The CDR3 has 15 amino acids. CDR3 nucleotide sequence: TGTGCCAGTAGTTACGGGGGTACTTACACAGATACGCAGTATTTT. This codes for CASSYGGTYTDTQYF.

This clone was seen a single time. This chain uses TRBV4-1 with TRBJ2-3; D is undetermined. This CDR3 is built from 15 residues. The germline V gene has CDR1 MGHRA and CDR2 YSYEKL. Trimming cost V 4 bases and J 7 bases, with 18 bases left between them. The CDR3 region is CASSPDIQNRNTQYF. CDR3 sequence (DNA): TGCGCCAGCAGCCCTGACATACAGAACAGAAATACGCAGTATTTT.

The V and J genes are TRBV7-5 and TRBJ1-6; the D call TRBD1 from the table was never checked on the DNA. TRBV7-5 is termed a pseudogene. The CDR3 has 17 residues. CDR3 amino acids: CVRSEIRQGGLSSPLHF. The CDR3 DNA reads TGTGTCAGAAGCGAAATCAGGCAAGGGGGCCTAAGTTCACCCCTCCACTTT.

The chain uses TRBV11-2 and TRBJ2-7; 10 bases are a match to TRBD1. There are 14 residues in the CDR3. Germline V lookup: CDR1 SGHAT, CDR2 FQNNGV. The V segment lost 3 bases and the J segment 6 bases; nucleotides outside the gene matches: 5. CDR3 coding DNA: TGTGCCAGCAGCTTTCGAGGACAGGGGGGCGAGCAGTACTTC. The encoded protein is CASSFRGQGGEQYF.

The chain carries TRBV4-2 and TRBJ2-7; 9 bases line up with TRBD1. The CDR3 extends over 15 amino acids. Looked up from germline, CDR1 is LGHNA and CDR2 is YNFKEQ. J lost 6 bases, V lost 5 bases, and 11 bases had no gene match. DNA for the CDR3: TGTGCCAGCAGCTTTCAGACAGGGGGAGGCCTCGAGCAGTACTTC. As protein: CASSFQTGGGLEQYF.

This clone was detected a few times. Other DNA sequences within the sample encode an identical CDR3. The rearrangement joins TRBV10-3 to TRBJ1-5; no clear D gene. The germline V gene has CDR1 ENHRY and CDR2 SYGVKD. Trimming pared 1 base from V and 2 bases from J, leaving 3 bases between. This CDR3 has 13 residues. CDR3 region: CAISEWGNQPQHF. In DNA form, the CDR3 reads TGTGCCATCAGTGAGTGGGGCAATCAGCCCCAGCATTTT.

This clone was seen only once. V gene TRBV3-1 (or the pseudogene TRBV3-2) combines with J gene TRBJ2-5; a weak D match, TRBD2 (6 bases). Germline-derived CDR1 and CDR2 are LGHDT and YNNKEL (reference sequence). V was pared by 2 bases and J by 4 bases, with 11 bases between. The CDR3 contains 14 residues. CDR3 coding DNA: TGTGCCAGCAGCCAACACCCGGGGGTAGAGACCCAGTACTTC. Amino acids: CASSQHPGVETQYF.